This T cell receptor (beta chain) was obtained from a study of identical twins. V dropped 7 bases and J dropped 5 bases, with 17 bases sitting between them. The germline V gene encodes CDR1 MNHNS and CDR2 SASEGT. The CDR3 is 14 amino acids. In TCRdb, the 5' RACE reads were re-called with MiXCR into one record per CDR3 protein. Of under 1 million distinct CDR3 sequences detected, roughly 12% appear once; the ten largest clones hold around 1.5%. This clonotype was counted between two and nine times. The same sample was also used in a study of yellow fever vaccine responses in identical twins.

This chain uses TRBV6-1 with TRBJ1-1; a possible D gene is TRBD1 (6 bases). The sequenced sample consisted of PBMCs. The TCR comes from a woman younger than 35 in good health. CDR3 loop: CASKRTGYGTEAFF. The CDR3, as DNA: TGTGCCAGCAAACGAACAGGGTATGGGACTGAAGCTTTCTTT.